This T cell receptor beta chain was sequenced in a study of blood T cell repertoires in COVID-19. V was pared by 0 bases and J by 3 bases, with 10 bases between. The CDR3 consists of 14 residues. Per germline, CDR1 SGDLS and CDR2 YYNGEE. Recruitment covered about two dozen US areas and drew participants whose ages spanned about 18 to 100 years. Sequencing was performed with immunoSEQ multiplex PCR; in TCRdb, only in-frame clones are kept and a portion is missing. The sample records a few hundred thousand clones, 70% to 90% being singletons. The clonotype comes from a woman aged 30 to 39 who had recovered from COVID-19. What was sequenced was PBMCs or T cells enriched from blood (not recorded which). The gene calls are TRBV9 and TRBJ2-7; a weak D match, TRBD1 (6 bases). The DNA for the CDR3 is TGTGCCAGCAGCGTAGGTTCACAGGGCTACGAGCAGTACTTC. It specifies CASSVGSQGYEQYF. Supplemented by reference TRBV9 and TRBJ2-7, the full variable domain reads DSGVTQTPKHLITATGQRVTLRCSPRSGDLSVYWYQQSLDQGLQFLIQYYNGEERAKGNILERFSAQQFPDLHSELNLSSLELGDSALYFCASSVGSQGYEQYFGPGTRLTVT.